This is a list of T cell receptor beta chains from one sample in a study of CXCR3-negative and CXCR3-positive naive CD8 T cells. TCRdb reanalyzed the 5' RACE reads, giving one entry per CDR3 protein sequence and no DNA. Its clone listing holds around 120,000 distinct CDR3 sequences. The material sequenced was naive CXCR3+ CD8+ T cells from blood. The receptors were gathered from a human donor in good health. Some clones in this sample may be carry-over from other donors' samples. Each CDR3 is given with its conserved first and last residue. Fields, in order: V gene, J gene, CDR3 protein.

TRBV25-1	TRBJ2-7	CASSERTGREQYF
TRBV28	TRBJ2-1	CASSLSLAGALSYNEQFF
TRBV25-1	TRBJ2-7	CASQTGVNYEQYF
TRBV12-5	TRBJ1-5	CASGFPSGSQPQHF
TRBV3-1	TRBJ2-1	CASSQEDGAGIYNEQFF
TRBV5-1	TRBJ2-3	CASSLEPGQGGTDTQYF
TRBV28	TRBJ2-3	CASSLSLTGNTDTQYF
TRBV28	TRBJ2-1	CASSSRLSDNEQFF
TRBV4-3	TRBJ2-3	CASSQYRADTQYF
TRBV10-1	TRBJ1-5	CASSESGGAEDQPQHF
TRBV7-2	TRBJ1-1	CASSTGVVLGARDTEAFF
TRBV2	TRBJ2-1	CASSEGRPSYNEQFF
TRBV28	TRBJ2-2	CASSLPDKTDHTGELFF
TRBV11-2	TRBJ2-5	CASSFRGLIETQYF
TRBV4-1	TRBJ2-3	CASSQDRVIHQYF
TRBV29-1	TRBJ1-1	CNVENGGDGEAFF
TRBV6-2/TRBV6-3	TRBJ2-1	CASTTVIGGQYNEQFF
TRBV29-1	TRBJ1-1	CSVRTGEGAFF
TRBV7-9	TRBJ2-7	CASSGPSSYEQYF
TRBV28	TRBJ2-7	CASRQGANEQYF
TRBV29-1	TRBJ1-2	CSSGPQSNYGYTF
TRBV14	TRBJ1-6	CASSLETYNSPLHF
TRBV7-9	TRBJ2-2	CASSPRGAGELFF
TRBV9	TRBJ2-5	CASSGSSGGFQETQYF
TRBV19	TRBJ2-1	CASSLLAGGHNEQFF
TRBV6-5	TRBJ2-5	CASSSLAGVGETKYF
TRBV12-3/TRBV12-4	TRBJ2-5	CASSSNLLGTSGQETQYF
TRBV5-1	TRBJ1-1	CASSSPAEAFF
TRBV29-1	TRBJ2-1	CSVEGVSTAYNEQFF
TRBV29-1	TRBJ1-2	CSVEVPGYGYTF